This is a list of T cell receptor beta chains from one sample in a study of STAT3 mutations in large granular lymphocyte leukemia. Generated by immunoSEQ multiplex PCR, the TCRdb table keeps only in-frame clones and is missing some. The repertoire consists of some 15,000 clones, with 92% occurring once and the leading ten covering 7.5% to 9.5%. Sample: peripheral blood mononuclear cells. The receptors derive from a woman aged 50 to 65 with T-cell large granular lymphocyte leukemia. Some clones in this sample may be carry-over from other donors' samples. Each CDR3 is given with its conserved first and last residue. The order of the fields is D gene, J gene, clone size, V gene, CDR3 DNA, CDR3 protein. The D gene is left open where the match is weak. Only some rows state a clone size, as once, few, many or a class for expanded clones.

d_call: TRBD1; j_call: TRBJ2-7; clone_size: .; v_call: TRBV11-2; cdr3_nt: TGTGCCAGCAGCTTAGAGGGACAGGGCTCCTACGAGCAGTACTTC; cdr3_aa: CASSLEGQGSYEQYF
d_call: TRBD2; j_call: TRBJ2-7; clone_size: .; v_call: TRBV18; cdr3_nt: TGTGCCAGCTCACCACCCGGAGGGAGGGTTGTCTACGAGCAGTACTTC; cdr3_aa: CASSPPGGRVVYEQYF
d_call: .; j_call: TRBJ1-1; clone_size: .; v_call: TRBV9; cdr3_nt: TGTGCCAGCAGGGTAGGGGGTAGGAACACTGAAGCTTTCTTT; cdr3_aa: CASRVGGRNTEAFF
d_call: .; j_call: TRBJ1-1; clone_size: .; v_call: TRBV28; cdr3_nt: TGTGCCAGCAGCGGGGGCAGGGGAATGAACACTGAAGCTTTCTTT; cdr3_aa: CASSGGRGMNTEAFF
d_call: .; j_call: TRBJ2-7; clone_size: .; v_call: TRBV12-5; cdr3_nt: TGTGCTAGTGGCCGGGACTTTGAAATCTACGAGCAGTACTTC; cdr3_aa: CASGRDFEIYEQYF
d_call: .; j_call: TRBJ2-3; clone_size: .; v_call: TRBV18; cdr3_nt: TGTGCCAGCTCACCACCAAACGGATATAGCACAGATACGCAGTATTTT; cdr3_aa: CASSPPNGYSTDTQYF
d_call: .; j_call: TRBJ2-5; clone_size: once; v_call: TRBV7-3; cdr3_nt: TGTGCCAGCAGCTTAGTACCTAGCACTGAAGAGACCCAGTACTTC; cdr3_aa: CASSLVPSTEETQYF
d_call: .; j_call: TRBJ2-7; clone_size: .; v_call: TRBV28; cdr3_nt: TGTGCCAGCAGTGGTCCGGGACACCGCTCCTACGAGCAGTACTTC; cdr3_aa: CASSGPGHRSYEQYF
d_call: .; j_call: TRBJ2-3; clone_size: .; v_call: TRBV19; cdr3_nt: TGTGCCAGTAGTATTCGTTGGGGGGATACGCAGTATTTT; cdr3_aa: CASSIRWGDTQYF
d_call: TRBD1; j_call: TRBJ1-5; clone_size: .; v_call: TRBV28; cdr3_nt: TGTGCCAGCAGGCCCACAGGGGCCAGCAATCAGCCCCAGCATTTT; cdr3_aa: CASRPTGASNQPQHF
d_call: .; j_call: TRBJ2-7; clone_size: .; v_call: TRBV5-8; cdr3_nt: TGTGCCAGCAGCCGTCCCAATCGGGAGCAGTACTTC; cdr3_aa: CASSRPNREQYF
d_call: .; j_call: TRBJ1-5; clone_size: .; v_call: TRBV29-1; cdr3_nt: TGCAGCGTTCGCGACAACTACAATCAGCCCCAGCATTTT; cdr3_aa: CSVRDNYNQPQHF
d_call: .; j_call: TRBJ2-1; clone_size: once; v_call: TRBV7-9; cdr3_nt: TGTGCCAGCAGCTTAATAGGTTACGGGGCTCCACAGCGGTGGATCTTC; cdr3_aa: CASSLIGYGAPQRWIF
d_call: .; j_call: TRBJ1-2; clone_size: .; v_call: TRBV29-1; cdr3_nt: TGCAGCGTTGATCTCGCTACCATCTTC; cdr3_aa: CSVDLATIF
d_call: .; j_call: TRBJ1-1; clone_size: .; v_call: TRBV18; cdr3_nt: TGTGCCAGCTCACCATGGTCGTACACTGAAGCTTTCTTT; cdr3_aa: CASSPWSYTEAFF
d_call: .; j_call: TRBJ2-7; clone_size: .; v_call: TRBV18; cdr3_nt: TGTGCCAGCTCACCGGGGTACGAGCAGTACTTC; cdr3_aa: CASSPGYEQYF
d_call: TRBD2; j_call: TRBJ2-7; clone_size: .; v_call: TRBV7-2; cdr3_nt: TGTGCCAGCAGCTTCTGGATCGGGAGGGCTTATACCTACGAGCAGTACTTC; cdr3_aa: CASSFWIGRAYTYEQYF
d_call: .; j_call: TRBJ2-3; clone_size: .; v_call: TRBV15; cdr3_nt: TGTGCCACCAGCAGAGATCCGACACCGTCTAGCACAGATACGCAGTATTTT; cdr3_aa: CATSRDPTPSSTDTQYF
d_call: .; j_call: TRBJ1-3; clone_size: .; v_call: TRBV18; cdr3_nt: TGTGCCAGCTCACCACCTACAGGAGGATCTGGAAACACCATATATTTT; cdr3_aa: CASSPPTGGSGNTIYF
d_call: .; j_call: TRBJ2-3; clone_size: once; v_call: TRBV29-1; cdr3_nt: TGCAGCGTTGTATGGGTATCTACTAGCACAGATACGCAGTATTTT; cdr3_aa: CSVVWVSTSTDTQYF
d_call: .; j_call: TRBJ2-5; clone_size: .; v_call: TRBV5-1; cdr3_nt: TGCGCCAGCAGCTTGTGGGGGGAGACCCAGTACTTC; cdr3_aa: CASSLWGETQYF
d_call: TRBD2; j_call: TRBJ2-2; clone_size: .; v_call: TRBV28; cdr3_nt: TGTGCCAGCAACAGCGGGAGCACCGGGGAGCTGTTTTTT; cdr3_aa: CASNSGSTGELFF
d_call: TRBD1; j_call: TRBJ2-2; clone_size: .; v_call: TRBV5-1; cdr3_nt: TGCGCCAGCAGCCCGATTGACAGGGGGCGCGCCGGGGAGCTGTTTTTT; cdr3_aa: CASSPIDRGRAGELFF
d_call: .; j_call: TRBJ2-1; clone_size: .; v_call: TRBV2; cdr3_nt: TGTGCCAGCAGTGAAGCGATTGAGCAGTTCTTC; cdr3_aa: CASSEAIEQFF
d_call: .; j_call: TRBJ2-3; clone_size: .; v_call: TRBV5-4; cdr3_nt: TGTGCCAGCAGGTTGGACTACCCCACAGATACGCAGTATTTT; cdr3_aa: CASRLDYPTDTQYF
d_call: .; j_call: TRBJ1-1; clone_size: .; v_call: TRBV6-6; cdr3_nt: TGTGCCAGCAGTCGCCGACAGACCACTGAAGCTTTCTTT; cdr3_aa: CASSRRQTTEAFF
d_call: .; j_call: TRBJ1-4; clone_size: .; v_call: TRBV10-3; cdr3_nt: TGTGCCATCAGTGAATTTGGGACAACTAATGAAAAACTGTTTTTT; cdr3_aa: CAISEFGTTNEKLFF
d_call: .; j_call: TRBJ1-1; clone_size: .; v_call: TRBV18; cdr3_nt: TGTGCCAGCTCACCCACGGGGGGCACTGAAGCTTTCTTT; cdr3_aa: CASSPTGGTEAFF
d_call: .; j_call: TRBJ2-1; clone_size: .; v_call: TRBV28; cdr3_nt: TGTGCCAGCATATGGTCACTCGGATCTAGCTCCTACAATGAGCAGTTCTTC; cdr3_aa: CASIWSLGSSSYNEQFF
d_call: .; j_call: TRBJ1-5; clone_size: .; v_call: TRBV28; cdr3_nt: TGTGCCAGCACTACACCTAGCAATCAGCCCCAGCATTTT; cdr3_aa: CASTTPSNQPQHF
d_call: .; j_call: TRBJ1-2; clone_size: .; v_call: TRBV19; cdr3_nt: TGTGCCAGTAGGCTTGCGGCCTCCTATGGCTACACCTTC; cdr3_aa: CASRLAASYGYTF
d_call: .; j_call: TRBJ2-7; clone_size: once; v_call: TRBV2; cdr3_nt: TGTGCCAGCCGAGGGGAGCCCCTCGGGAACGAGCAGTACTTC; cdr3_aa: CASRGEPLGNEQYF
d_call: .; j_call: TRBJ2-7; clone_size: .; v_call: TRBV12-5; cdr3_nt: TGTGCTAGTGGTACAGGGAGCTCCTACGAGCAGTACTTC; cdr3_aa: CASGTGSSYEQYF
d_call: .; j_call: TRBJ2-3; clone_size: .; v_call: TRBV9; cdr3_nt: TGTGCCAGCAGCGTACTGCCATCTAGCACAGATACGCAGTATTTT; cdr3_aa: CASSVLPSSTDTQYF
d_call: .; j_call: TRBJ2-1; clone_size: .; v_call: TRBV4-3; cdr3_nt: TGCGCCAGCAGCCTAACGGCCTCTGAGCAGTTCTTC; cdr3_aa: CASSLTASEQFF
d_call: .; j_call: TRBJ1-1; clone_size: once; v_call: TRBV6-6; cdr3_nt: TGTGCCAGCAGTTATCCGGAGTCGGAAGCTTTCTTT; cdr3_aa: CASSYPESEAFF
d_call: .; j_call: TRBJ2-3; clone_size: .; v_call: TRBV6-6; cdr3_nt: TGTGCCAGCAGGTATTATAGCGGAGCCACAGATACGCAGTATTTT; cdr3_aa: CASRYYSGATDTQYF
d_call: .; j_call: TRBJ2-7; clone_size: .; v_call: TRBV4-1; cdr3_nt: TGCGCCAGCAGCCAAGTCGAGGGGAGCTCCTACGAGCAGTACTTC; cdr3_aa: CASSQVEGSSYEQYF
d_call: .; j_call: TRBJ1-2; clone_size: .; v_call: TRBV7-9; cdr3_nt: TGTGCCAGCAGCCGGGGACGGATGGACGGGGGCTACACCTTC; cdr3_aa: CASSRGRMDGGYTF
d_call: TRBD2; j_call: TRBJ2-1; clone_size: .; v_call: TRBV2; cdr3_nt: TGTGCCAGCAGTGATTCCAGACTAGCGAATGAGCAGTTCTTC; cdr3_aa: CASSDSRLANEQFF
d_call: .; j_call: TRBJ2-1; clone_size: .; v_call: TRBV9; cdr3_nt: TGTGCCAGCAGCGTGGGCGGGCCTGAGCAGTTCTTC; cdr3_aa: CASSVGGPEQFF
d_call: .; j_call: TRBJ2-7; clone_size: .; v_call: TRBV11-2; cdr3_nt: TGTGCCAGCAGCTTAGCAGAAAGACCCCGTGAAGAGCAGTACTTC; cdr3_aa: CASSLAERPREEQYF
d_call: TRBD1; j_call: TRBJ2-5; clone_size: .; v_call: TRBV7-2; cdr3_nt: TGTGCCAGCAGACAACAGGGGCAAGAGACCCAGTACTTC; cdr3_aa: CASRQQGQETQYF
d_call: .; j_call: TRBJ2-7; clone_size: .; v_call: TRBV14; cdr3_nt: TGTGCCAGCAGCCAAGTTGATAGGTACGAGCAGTACTTC; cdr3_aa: CASSQVDRYEQYF
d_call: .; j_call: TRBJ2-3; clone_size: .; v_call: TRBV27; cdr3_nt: TGTGCCAGCAGTTTCATGGACTCGGGTACGCAGTATTTT; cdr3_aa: CASSFMDSGTQYF
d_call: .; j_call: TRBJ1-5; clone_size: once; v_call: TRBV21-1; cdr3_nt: TGTGCCAGCAGCAAAACGGGGGGGGCGCATCAGCCCCAGCATTTT; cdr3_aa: CASSKTGGAHQPQHF
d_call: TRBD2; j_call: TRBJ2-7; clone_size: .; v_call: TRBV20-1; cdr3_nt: TGCAGTGCTGGGGGAGGGCCGGAGCAGTACTTC; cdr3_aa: CSAGGGPEQYF
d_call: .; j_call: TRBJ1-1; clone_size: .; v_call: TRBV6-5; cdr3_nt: TGTGCCAGCAGAACAAGGACTGAAGCTTTCTTT; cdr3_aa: CASRTRTEAFF
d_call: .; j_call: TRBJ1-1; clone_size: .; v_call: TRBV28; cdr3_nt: TGTGCCAGCAGGGCCCTCTACACTGAAGCTTTCTTT; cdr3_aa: CASRALYTEAFF
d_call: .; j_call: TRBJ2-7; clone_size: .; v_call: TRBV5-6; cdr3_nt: TGTGCCAGCAGCTTGGGAGGGGATTTCTACGAGCAGTACTTC; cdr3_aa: CASSLGGDFYEQYF
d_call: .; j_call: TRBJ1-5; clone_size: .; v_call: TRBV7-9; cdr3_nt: TGTGCCAGCAGCCATAATAATCAGCCCCAGCATTTT; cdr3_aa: CASSHNNQPQHF
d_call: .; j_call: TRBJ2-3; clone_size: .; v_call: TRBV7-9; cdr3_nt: TGTGCCAGCAGCTTAGGAGCAGGGGGACTCACAGATACGCAGTATTTT; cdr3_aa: CASSLGAGGLTDTQYF
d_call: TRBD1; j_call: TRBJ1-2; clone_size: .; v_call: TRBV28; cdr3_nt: TGTGCCAGCAGTCTCCCGACAGGGTGGGGCTATGGCTACACCTTC; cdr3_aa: CASSLPTGWGYGYTF
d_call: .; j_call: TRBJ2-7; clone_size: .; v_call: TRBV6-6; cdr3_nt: TGTGCCAGCTCTGACATTTACGAGCAGTACTTC; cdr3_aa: CASSDIYEQYF
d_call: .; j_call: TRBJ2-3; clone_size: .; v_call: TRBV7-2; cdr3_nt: TGTGCCAGCAGCTTAGTAGCGGCTAGCACAGATACGCAGTATTTT; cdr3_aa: CASSLVAASTDTQYF
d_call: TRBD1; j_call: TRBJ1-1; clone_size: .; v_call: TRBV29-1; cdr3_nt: TGCAGCGTCGGGACAGGTCATCTAAACACTGAAGCTTTCTTT; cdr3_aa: CSVGTGHLNTEAFF